This TCR beta chain was recovered during a study of T cells in Graves' hyperthyroidism and ophthalmopathy. Amplification targeted TCR beta CDR3 regions from RNA transcripts. Carried out on the TCR CDR3, a first-round RT-PCR used the HTBI primer set. A single record per CDR3 protein comes from TCRdb applying MiXCR to the multiplex PCR reads. Here the sample spans 500,000 to 650,000 distinct CDR3 sequences, about a sixth being singletons. Study-level findings and limits: Ophthalmopathy got predicted by the model a median about 6.5 months before its onset.

V lost 0 bases and J 5 bases, leaving 8 bases between the germline ends. The germline V gene has CDR1 SGHRS and CDR2 YFSETQ. The CDR3 has 13 amino acids. This clonotype has only a few counts. Its specificity is unknown. The sample consisted of blood. This TCR was sampled from a woman between 18 and 29 years old with Graves' ophthalmopathy. The chain couples TRBV5-1 to TRBJ2-5; D is unresolved. CDR3 DNA sequence: TGCGCCAGCAGCTTGGTTCGGTATGAGACCCAGTACTTC. Translating gives CASSLVRYETQYF. Full variable domain (rest looked up from reference TRBV5-1 and TRBJ2-5): KAGVTQTPRYLIKTRGQQVTLSCSPISGHRSVSWYQQTPGQGLQFLFEYFSETQRNKGNFPGRFSGRQFSNSRSEMNVSTLELGDSALYLCASSLVRYETQYFGPGTRLLVL.